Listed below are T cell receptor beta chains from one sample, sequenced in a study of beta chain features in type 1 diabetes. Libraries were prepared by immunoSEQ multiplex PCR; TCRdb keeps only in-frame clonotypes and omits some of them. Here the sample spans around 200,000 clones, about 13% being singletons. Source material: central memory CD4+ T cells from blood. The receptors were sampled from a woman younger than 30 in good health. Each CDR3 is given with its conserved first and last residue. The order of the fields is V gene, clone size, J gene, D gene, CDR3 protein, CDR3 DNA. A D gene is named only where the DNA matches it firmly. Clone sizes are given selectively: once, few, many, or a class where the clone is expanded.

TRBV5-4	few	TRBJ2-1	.	CASSWEAYNEQFF	TGTGCCAGCAGCTGGGAGGCTTACAATGAGCAGTTCTTC
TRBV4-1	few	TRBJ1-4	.	CASSQVDLGFVATNEKLFF	TGCGCCAGCAGCCAAGTCGACCTAGGTTTCGTGGCAACTAATGAAAAACTGTTTTTT
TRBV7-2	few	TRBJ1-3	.	CASSPTISGNTIYF	TGTGCCAGCAGCCCTACCATATCTGGAAACACCATATATTTT
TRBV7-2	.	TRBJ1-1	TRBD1	CASSSGQLMNTEAFF	TGTGCCAGCAGCTCGGGACAGCTCATGAACACTGAAGCTTTCTTT
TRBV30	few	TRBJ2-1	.	CAWSPPLAVDNEQFF	TGTGCCTGGAGTCCCCCACTGGCGGTCGACAATGAGCAGTTCTTC
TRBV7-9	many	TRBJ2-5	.	CASQGRDETQYF	TGTGCCAGCCAGGGGAGGGACGAGACCCAGTACTTC
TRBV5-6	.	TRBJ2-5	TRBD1	CASSWGQGAGETQYF	TGTGCCAGCAGTTGGGGACAGGGGGCAGGGGAGACCCAGTACTTC
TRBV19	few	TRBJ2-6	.	CASSMSRSSGANVLTF	TGTGCCAGTAGTATGAGCCGGAGCTCTGGGGCCAACGTCCTGACTTTC
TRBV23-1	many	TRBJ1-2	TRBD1	CASSQSSGTGEGGYTF	TGCGCCAGCAGTCAATCCTCCGGGACAGGGGAAGGAGGCTACACCTTC
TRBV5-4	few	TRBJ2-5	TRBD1	CASSYGQGDAETQYF	TGTGCCAGCAGCTATGGACAGGGGGACGCAGAGACCCAGTACTTC
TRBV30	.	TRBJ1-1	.	CAWSMTPMNTEAFF	TGTGCCTGGAGTATGACACCCATGAACACTGAAGCTTTCTTT
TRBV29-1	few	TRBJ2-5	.	CSDIKAGAETQYF	TGCAGCGACATTAAGGCGGGTGCGGAGACCCAGTACTTC
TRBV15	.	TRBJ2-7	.	CATSREQKSYEQYF	TGTGCCACCAGCAGGGAACAGAAATCCTACGAGCAGTACTTC
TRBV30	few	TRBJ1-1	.	CAWSVSGYTEAFF	TGTGCCTGGAGTGTTTCAGGTTACACTGAAGCTTTCTTT
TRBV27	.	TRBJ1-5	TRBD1	CASTKTGLGNQPQHF	TGTGCCAGCACCAAGACAGGGCTGGGCAATCAGCCCCAGCATTTT
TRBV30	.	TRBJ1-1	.	CAWSGQNTEAFF	TGTGCCTGGAGTGGACAAAACACTGAAGCTTTCTTT
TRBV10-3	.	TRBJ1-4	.	CAISESSGRNEKLFF	TGTGCCATCAGTGAGTCTTCGGGTCGTAATGAAAAACTGTTTTTT
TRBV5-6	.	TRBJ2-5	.	CASSLYGGRGETQYF	TGTGCCAGCAGCCTATACGGGGGGCGAGGAGAGACCCAGTACTTC
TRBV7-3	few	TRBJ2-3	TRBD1	CASSLGTGRWTDTQYF	TGTGCCAGCAGCTTAGGGACAGGGCGATGGACAGATACGCAGTATTTT
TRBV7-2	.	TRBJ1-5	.	CASSLSENQPQHF	TGTGCCAGCAGCTTATCGGAGAATCAGCCCCAGCATTTT
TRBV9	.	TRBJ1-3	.	CASSVVGGGQGNTIYF	TGTGCCAGCAGCGTAGTCGGCGGGGGGCAGGGAAACACCATATATTTT
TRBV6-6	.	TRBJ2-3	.	CASAARAPTADTQYF	TGTGCCAGCGCTGCGCGGGCACCCACTGCAGATACGCAGTATTTT
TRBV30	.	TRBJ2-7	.	CARRTVNSYEQYF	TGTGCCCGTCGGACAGTTAACTCCTACGAGCAGTACTTC
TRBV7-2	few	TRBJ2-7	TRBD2	CASSPRLAGGITYEQYF	TGTGCCAGCAGCCCTCGACTAGCGGGAGGCATAACCTACGAGCAGTACTTC
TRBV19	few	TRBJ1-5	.	CASSRGLMHNQPQHF	TGTGCCAGTAGTAGGGGCCTTATGCACAATCAGCCCCAGCATTTT
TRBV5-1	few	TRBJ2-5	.	CASSLKSDTPTQYF	TGCGCCAGCAGCTTGAAATCCGATACTCCGACCCAGTACTTC
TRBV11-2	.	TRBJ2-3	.	CASSLDQGRPDTQYF	TGTGCCAGCAGCTTAGATCAGGGGCGCCCAGATACGCAGTATTTT
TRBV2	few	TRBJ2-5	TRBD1	CASSEQDRLGETQYF	TGTGCCAGCAGTGAGCAGGACAGGTTAGGGGAGACCCAGTACTTC
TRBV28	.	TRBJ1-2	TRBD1	CASIDRTGLGYTF	TGTGCCAGCATTGATAGGACAGGGTTGGGCTACACCTTC
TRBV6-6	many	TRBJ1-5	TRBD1	CASRDPGQGNSQPQHF	TGTGCCAGCAGGGATCCGGGACAGGGGAATTCGCAGCCCCAGCATTTT
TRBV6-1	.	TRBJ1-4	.	CASQRDNSPKGKLFF	TGTGCCAGCCAACGGGACAACTCCCCGAAAGGAAAACTGTTTTTT
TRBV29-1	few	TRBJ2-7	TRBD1	CSTASGTGGYEQYF	TGCAGCACCGCTTCCGGGACAGGGGGCTACGAGCAGTACTTC
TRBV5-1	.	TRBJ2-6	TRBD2	CASSLALAGVVSGANVLTF	TGCGCCAGCAGCTTGGCCCTAGCGGGAGTAGTATCTGGGGCCAACGTCCTGACTTTC
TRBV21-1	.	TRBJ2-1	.	CASSRRGRDEQFF	TGTGCCAGCAGCCGTAGAGGTAGAGATGAGCAGTTCTTC
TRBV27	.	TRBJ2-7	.	CASSRVFAREQYF	TGTGCCAGCAGCCGGGTGTTTGCAAGGGAGCAGTACTTC
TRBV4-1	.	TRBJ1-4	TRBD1	CASSHSSGQLATNEKLFF	TGCGCCAGCAGCCACTCATCGGGACAGCTTGCAACTAATGAAAAACTGTTTTTT